Reported below is one TCR beta chain. Its target is unknown. The sample originates from a study of blood T cells in healthy people across ages. Study outcomes and limitations: Whereas aged donors had fewer naive CD4+ cells, long-lived donors had more of them and higher diversity.

The use of a sample-barcoded 5' primer and a J-beta primer mix characterized a second PCR of 7 to 11 cycles. MiXCR, run by TCRdb on the 5' RACE reads, gives a single entry per CDR3 protein. In the table there are 1.8 million or so distinct CDR3 sequences, roughly 43% of which are singletons. The CDR3 length is 16 residues. Trimming took 1 base from V and 4 from J; bases not matched to a gene: 6. CDR1 is LGHNA, CDR2 YSLEER, per germline. The sample comprised blood. This receptor was taken from a human donor in good health. J is TRBJ2-1 and V is TRBV4-3; TRBD2 matches at 8 bases. The CDR3 loop is CASSQGPGGQYNEQFF. The CDR3 coding sequence is TGCGCCAGCAGCCAAGGCCCGGGGGGGCAGTACAATGAGCAGTTCTTC.